This T cell receptor (beta chain) emerged from a study of siplizumab effects on memory and regulatory T cells (dated by TCRdb to between 2018 and 2021). As for the study more broadly: The effect of the anti-CD2 antibody siplizumab on alloreactive T-cell subsets was examined in allogeneic mixed lymphocyte reactions constructed from human PBMCs. Overall study results and their limits: In reactions with siplizumab, an average of approximately 70% of mappable alloreactive CD4+ clones were Treg-derived, compared with 25% to 30% in control reactions. Greater diversity appeared to be present in unstimulated naive T cells than in memory T cells, and a substantial contribution to the alloresponse seemed to be made by naive cells. No functional confirmation was obtained for the suppressive function of proliferating Tregs from siplizumab cultures. Because sequences at frequencies below about 10^-5 were poorly captured, only a minor fraction of alloreactive clones could be mapped back to unstimulated subsets. The cumulative frequency of alloreactive sequences traceable to unstimulated CD4+ memory T cells was significantly reduced by siplizumab. Roughly 75-96% of proliferating CD4+ or CD8+ clones could not be assigned a naive or memory phenotype.

TCRbeta CDR3 sequencing was performed on sorted unstimulated T cells and on proliferating T cells recovered from mixed lymphocyte reactions. Fresh whole blood from fewer than 12 HLA-typed healthy donors was used to isolate PBMCs. On this clone: This clone's antigen is unknown. Base qualities were left out, and no much larger clone turns up one base away.

V lost 3 bases and J lost 6 bases; the stretch between them is 18 bases long. The CDR3 runs 15 residues from the cysteine to the phenylalanine. The only DNA kept is the CDR3, 45 bases in frame from the first base. Looking up the germline V gene yields CDR1 SGHAT and CDR2 FQNNGV. Library prep was done by the immunoSEQ multiplex PCR assay. Some 1.1 x 10^5 TCR templates per sample were assayed on the deep sequencing platform. Genomic DNA extracted from sorted T cells was the material used for TCRbeta CDR3 sequencing. The authors' pipeline ran thus. Clonal analysis of TCRbeta CDR3 data was done in the R programming language. Comparing unstimulated samples against CFSE-low samples taken after the reaction was how alloreactive CD4+ and CD8+ clones were defined. Alloreactive CD4+ clones were assigned to regulatory or non-regulatory origin by matching sequences to sorted unstimulated Treg and non-Treg repertoires. What TCRdb holds here is the immuneACCESS table cut down to in-frame rearrangements. Part of the clones is not present; checked against another copy, under half of the missing clones reflect an unresolved V gene, and the others are unexplained. For V, J and clone size, that table is used; D and trimming come from the DNA. In all, the sample holds about 85,000 clones, and just under 95% of those were seen once. The leading ten clones occupy around 20% of the sample.

The chain uses TRBV11-2 and TRBJ2-7; TRBD1 could be the D gene, as 6 bases match. The TCR sequence derives from a human donor in good health. What was sequenced was CD8+ T cells sorted from blood. The CDR3 reads CASSFARGEVVEQYF. The bases read TGTGCCAGCAGCTTCGCCAGGGGCGAGGTAGTCGAGCAGTACTTC.